These 15 T cell receptor beta chains were sequenced from one sample in a study of OX40 agonist ivuxolimab in advanced cancers. Method: immunoSEQ multiplex PCR; TCRdb's copy keeps in-frame clones and lacks some. The data hold tens of thousands of clones, with roughly 84% observed a single time. The sample was CD4+ or CD8+ T cells sorted from blood, taken in a trial of the OX40 agonist ivuxolimab. All receptors come from an adult with an advanced solid tumor such as melanoma, head and neck, liver or kidney cancer.

The rearrangement uses TRBV18 and TRBJ2-7, with 10 bases lining up with TRBD1. The CDR3 length is 16 residues. Germline V gene lookup returns CDR1 KGHSH and CDR2 LQKENI. The V gene end was trimmed by 5 bases and the J gene end by 5 bases; junction bases not matched to a gene: 12. CDR3 in amino acids: CASSGSPGTGVDEQYF. The CDR3 region has the DNA TGTGCCAGCTCAGGCTCCCCCGGGACAGGGGTAGACGAGCAGTACTTC. Combining the CDR3 with reference TRBV18 and TRBJ2-7 gives the whole variable domain NAGVMQNPRHLVRRRGQEARLRCSPMKGHSHVYWYRQLPEEGLKFMVYLQKENIIDESGMPKERFSAEFPKEGPSILRIQQVVRGDSAAYFCASSGSPGTGVDEQYFGPGTRLTVT.

V and J are TRBV9 and TRBJ2-1; D gene uncertain. Germline CDR1 is SGDLS and CDR2 is YYNGEE. The length of the CDR3 is 17 residues. V lost 2 bases and J 0 bases, leaving 15 bases between the germline ends. CDR3 region: CASSVLGPTDSYNEQFF. The DNA for the CDR3 is TGTGCCAGCAGCGTTCTAGGACCGACGGACTCCTACAATGAGCAGTTCTTC.

The chain employs TRBV18 and TRBJ2-1, with TRBD2 as a possible D gene (6 bases). Germline CDR1 KGHSH, CDR2 LQKENI. CDR3 length: 14 residues. Deletions cut 1 base from V and 5 bases from J, with 9 bases between. CDR3 DNA: TGTGCCAGCTCACCACAAGGGACTGACAATGAGCAGTTCTTC. Encoded protein: CASSPQGTDNEQFF.

This chain connects TRBV11-2 to TRBJ2-4, with D hard to call. The CDR3 has 11 amino acids. With 5 bases removed from V and 4 bases from J, the gap between germline ends came to 3 bases. Germline V gene data show CDR1 as SGHAT and CDR2 as FQNNGV. Written as DNA, the CDR3 is TGTGCCAGCAGCAAGAAAAACATTCAGTACTTC. Its protein is CASSKKNIQYF.

The chain links TRBV6-5 to TRBJ2-1; D unresolved. The V gene lost 0 bases and the J gene lost 4 bases, with 7 bases spanning the gap. From germline, CDR1 is MNHEY and CDR2 SVGAGI. The CDR3 has 14 residues. In DNA form, the CDR3 reads TGTGCCAGCAGTTACTCGGTGGGGTACAATGAGCAGTTCTTC. The encoded protein is CASSYSVGYNEQFF.

This chain uses TRBV28 with TRBJ2-5, with D perhaps matching TRBD2 (5 bases). Trimming stripped 5 bases from V and 2 bases from J, with 24 bases between. The CDR3 runs to 18 residues. Per germline, CDR1 MDHEN and CDR2 SYDVKM. The DNA of the CDR3 is TGTGCCAGCAGTCCATGGGGTGTTCGGGGTAGAGGACAAGAGACCCAGTACTTC. Residues: CASSPWGVRGRGQETQYF.

The V call is TRBV5-4, the J call TRBJ2-7, with a possible D match to TRBD2 (6 bases). This CDR3 spans 13 amino acids. V lost 5 bases to trimming and J lost 4 bases, with 13 bases between them. CDR1 SGHNT and CDR2 YYREEE come from the germline V gene (reference sequence). For the CDR3, the DNA is TGTGCCAGCAGTCATTACCGGGAGTACGAGCAGTACTTC. Amino acids: CASSHYREYEQYF.

This chain connects TRBV28 to TRBJ2-1, with 9 bases that match TRBD2. J gave up 10 bases and V 7 bases, and 14 bases lay outside the gene matches. Germline CDR1 is MDHEN and CDR2 is SYDVKM. The CDR3 consists of 15 residues. The DNA for the CDR3 is TGTGCCAGCAACATCGAGCGGGCGGGAGGGGGGGAGCAGTTCTTC. Encoded protein: CASNIERAGGGEQFF. The variable domain in full, completed from reference TRBV28 and TRBJ2-1, reads DVKVTQSSRYLVKRTGEKVFLECVQDMDHENMFWYRQDPGLGLRLIYFSYDVKMKEKGDIPEGYSVSREKKERFSLILESASTNQTSMYLCASNIERAGGGEQFFGPGTRLTVL.

The chain is built from TRBV6-6 and TRBJ2-2; 9 bases match TRBD1. In germline, CDR1 is MNHNY, CDR2 SVGAGI (reference sequence). CDR3 length equals 15 residues. J lost 4 bases, V lost 6 bases, and 6 bases had no gene match. CDR3 sequence: CASRVDRGVTGELFF. CDR3 sequence (DNA): TGTGCCAGCAGAGTGGACAGGGGAGTCACCGGGGAGCTGTTTTTT.

The chain joins TRBV7-9 to TRBJ2-3; TRBD2 aligns across 11 bases. After removal of 5 bases from V and 4 bases from J, the junction contained 8 bases not matched to a gene. The CDR3 spans 16 residues. Per the germline V gene, CDR1 is SEHNR and CDR2 is FQNEAQ (reference sequence). The CDR3 protein is CASSQRLAGLSDTQYF. As DNA, the CDR3 is TGTGCCAGCAGCCAACGACTAGCGGGGCTTTCAGATACGCAGTATTTT.

This rearrangement joins TRBV5-6 to TRBJ2-5; tentatively, D is TRBD1 (5 bases). This CDR3 spans 13 amino acids. The germline V and J ends were trimmed by 5 bases and 3 bases, with 11 bases remaining between them. Germline values: CDR1 SGHDT, CDR2 YYEEEE. Here the CDR3 reads CASSIGREETQYF. CDR3 DNA sequence: TGTGCCAGCAGTATAGGCAGGGAAGAGACCCAGTACTTC. Complete variable domain (other parts from reference TRBV5-6 and TRBJ2-5): DAGVTQSPTHLIKTRGQQVTLRCSPKSGHDTVSWYQQALGQGPQFIFQYYEEEERQRGNFPDRFSGHQFPNYSSELNVNALLLGDSALYLCASSIGREETQYFGPGTRLLVL.

The gene calls are TRBV4-2 and TRBJ2-1; 8 bases are shared with TRBD2. The V segment lost 0 bases and the J segment 6 bases; nucleotides outside the gene matches: 7. CDR1 and CDR2 from the germline V gene are LGHNA and YNFKEQ. CDR3 length equals 16 residues. The CDR3 sequence is CASSQDIRGGFNEQFF. In DNA form, the CDR3 reads TGTGCCAGCAGCCAAGACATTCGGGGGGGCTTCAATGAGCAGTTCTTC.

The rearrangement uses TRBV9 and TRBJ2-3, with a possible D match to TRBD2 (5 bases). The CDR3 consists of 13 residues. Trimming removed 0 bases from V and 6 bases from J, with 8 bases in between. Germline V gene sequence: CDR1 SGDLS, CDR2 YYNGEE. The CDR3: CASSVAWEDTQYF. In nucleotides, the CDR3 is TGTGCCAGCAGCGTAGCATGGGAGGATACGCAGTATTTT.

The genes are TRBV12-5 and TRBJ2-1; no reliable D call. The CDR3 runs to 14 residues. V was clipped by 7 bases and J by 2 bases, with 12 bases between them. The germline gives CDR1 LGHNT, CDR2 FRNRAP. CDR3 loop: CASALDATYNEQFF. CDR3 coding DNA: TGTGCTAGTGCCCTAGATGCCACCTACAATGAGCAGTTCTTC. The variable domain in full, with the rest retrieved from reference TRBV12-5 and TRBJ2-1, is DARVTQTPRHKVTEMGQEVTMRCQPILGHNTVFWYRQTMMQGLELLAYFRNRAPLDDSGMPKDRFSAEMPDATLATLKIQPSEPRDSAVYFCASALDATYNEQFFGPGTRLTVL.

The chain combines TRBV9 with TRBJ2-5, with D unclear. The CDR3 covers 13 residues. Germline loops: CDR1 SGDLS, CDR2 YYNGEE. Trimming shortened V by 0 bases and J by 2 bases, and 5 bases separated the two germline ends. The CDR3: CASSVGRQETQYF. In DNA, the CDR3 is TGTGCCAGCAGCGTAGGCCGGCAAGAGACCCAGTACTTC.